A selection of T cell receptor beta chains follows, all from one sample in a study of T cell changes during pregnancy in multiple sclerosis. Clones were read by immunoSEQ multiplex PCR, and TCRdb kept only the in-frame ones, dropping some. This sample carries about 75,000 clones, 80% to 90% of them seen once, and the ten largest clones take more than 0.8%. The source material was peripheral blood, sampled in the first trimester of pregnancy. The receptors were sampled from a female donor in good health, enrolled as a control in a pregnancy study. The CDR3 runs from the conserved cysteine through the conserved F or W. A D gene is named only where the DNA matches it firmly. Part of the rows lack a size; the others show once, few, many or a class for expanded clones.

d_gene	abundance	v_gene	j_gene	len	CDR3aa	CDR3nt
TRBD1	once	TRBV4-2	TRBJ1-2	17	CASSQDITRQGEGGYTF	TGTGCCAGCAGCCAAGATATTACGAGACAGGGGGAGGGTGGCTACACCTTC
-	-	TRBV29-1	TRBJ1-2	15	CSVASTVRGIYGYTF	TGCAGCGTTGCCTCCACGGTCCGGGGAATATATGGCTACACCTTC
-	few	TRBV18	TRBJ1-1	12	CASSQGQVEAFF	TGTGCCAGCTCGCAGGGGCAAGTTGAAGCTTTCTTT
-	-	TRBV5-1	TRBJ2-1	14	CASSQRDFYNEQFF	TGCGCCAGCAGCCAGAGGGACTTCTACAATGAGCAGTTCTTC
TRBD1	-	TRBV5-6	TRBJ2-3	15	CASSLVAGGTDTQYF	TGTGCCAGCAGCTTGGTAGCAGGGGGTACAGATACGCAGTATTTT
TRBD1	-	TRBV27	TRBJ2-7	13	CASRKGQPYEQYF	TGTGCCAGCAGGAAGGGACAGCCCTACGAGCAGTACTTC
-	-	TRBV4-2	TRBJ2-7	15	CASSQDYSSSYEQYF	TGTGCCAGCAGCCAAGATTACAGTAGCTCCTACGAGCAGTACTTC
-	-	TRBV4-3	TRBJ1-2	15	CASSQDPRDNYGYTF	TGCGCCAGCAGCCAAGATCCGAGAGATAACTATGGCTACACCTTC
-	-	TRBV5-1	TRBJ1-2	12	CASSAGTVGYTF	TGCGCCAGCAGCGCGGGGACTGTGGGCTACACCTTC
-	-	TRBV20-1	TRBJ2-2	11	CSAGLSGELFF	TGCAGTGCGGGACTCTCCGGGGAGCTGTTTTTT
-	-	TRBV5-6	TRBJ2-4	13	CASSTGPGNIQYF	TGTGCCAGCAGTACCGGCCCGGGGAACATTCAGTACTTC
-	-	TRBV19	TRBJ1-1	16	CASTPAPPGSNTESFF	TGTGCCAGTACCCCCGCCCCCCCGGGGTCGAACACTGAATCTTTCTTT
TRBD2	once	TRBV5-1	TRBJ2-7	15	CASSLEAGVGYEQYF	TGCGCCAGCAGCTTGGAAGCGGGGGTCGGATACGAGCAGTACTTC
-	-	TRBV15	TRBJ1-2	13	CATSSLRRGGYTF	TGTGCCACCAGCAGCCTCAGGAGGGGCGGCTACACCTTC
-	-	TRBV7-6	TRBJ1-4	17	CASSLRAAGSIDEKLFF	TGTGCCAGCAGCCTCCGGGCCGCGGGCTCAATAGATGAAAAACTGTTTTTT
-	-	TRBV19	TRBJ1-6	14	CASSGAGYNSPLHF	TGTGCCAGTAGTGGGGCTGGGTATAATTCACCCCTCCACTTT
TRBD1	-	TRBV12-5	TRBJ1-2	15	CASGWGDRRNYGYTF	TGTGCTAGTGGTTGGGGGGACAGGCGGAACTATGGCTACACCTTC
-	-	TRBV15	TRBJ1-2	20	CATSRDYPPAYGGQNYGYTF	TGTGCCACCAGCAGAGATTACCCCCCCGCGTACGGGGGGCAGAACTATGGCTACACCTTC
-	-	TRBV7-9	TRBJ2-1	15	CASSPSREVYNEQFF	TGTGCCAGCAGCCCCTCTAGGGAGGTATACAATGAGCAGTTCTTC
TRBD2	-	TRBV29-1	TRBJ2-2	13	CSALRGLVGELFF	TGCAGCGCTCTCCGGGGACTAGTCGGGGAGCTGTTTTTT
TRBD2	-	TRBV10-3	TRBJ2-6	16	CAIGLAGASGANVLTF	TGTGCCATAGGACTAGCGGGGGCCTCTGGGGCCAACGTCCTGACTTTC
TRBD1	-	TRBV7-9	TRBJ1-1	14	CASSLPTGLTEAFF	TGTGCCAGCAGCTTACCGACAGGGCTCACTGAAGCTTTCTTT
-	-	TRBV5-5	TRBJ1-2	13	CASSSGLNYGYTF	TGTGCCAGCAGCTCTGGACTTAACTATGGCTACACCTTC
-	-	TRBV27	TRBJ1-1	15	CASSSLQSLPEVRLF	TGTGCCAGCAGTTCCCTACAGAGCCTACCTGAAGTTAGGCTCTTT
TRBD1	-	TRBV15	TRBJ1-3	14	CATSSGTVGNTIYF	TGTGCCACCAGCAGCGGGACAGTTGGAAACACCATATATTTT
-	-	TRBV6-6	TRBJ1-4	14	CASSYFRGNEKLFF	TGTGCCAGCAGTTACTTCAGAGGAAATGAAAAACTGTTTTTT
-	once	TRBV19	TRBJ2-3	15	CASSIGGGTTDTQYF	TGTGCCAGTAGTATAGGTGGGGGCACCACAGATACGCAGTATTTT
-	-	TRBV5-6	TRBJ2-7	16	CASSRKRSRLAYEQYF	TGTGCCAGCAGCCGAAAACGGTCCCGACTAGCCTACGAGCAGTACTTC
TRBD2	-	TRBV18	TRBJ2-7	15	CASSTGAGGPYEQYF	TGTGCCAGCTCAACGGGGGCGGGGGGGCCCTACGAGCAGTACTTC
TRBD1	-	TRBV2	TRBJ1-2	15	CASSVRDRTNYGYTF	TGTGCCAGCAGCGTCCGGGACAGAACTAACTATGGCTACACCTTC
-	-	TRBV9	TRBJ2-5	13	CASSDRFGETQYF	TGTGCCAGCAGCGACCGATTCGGAGAGACCCAGTACTTC
-	-	TRBV9	TRBJ2-3	16	CASSGFGGGGTDTQYF	TGTGCCAGCAGCGGTTTTGGTGGCGGGGGCACAGATACGCAGTATTTT
TRBD2	-	TRBV5-1	TRBJ2-3	18	CASSFGRQGGSGTDTQYF	TGCGCCAGCAGCTTCGGGCGGCAGGGAGGGTCCGGCACAGATACGCAGTATTTT
-	-	TRBV13	TRBJ2-7	12	CASSPGDYEQYF	TGTGCCAGCAGCCCCGGGGACTACGAGCAGTACTTC
-	-	TRBV5-8	TRBJ1-4	16	CASSLPGVATNEKLFF	TGTGCCAGCAGCTTGCCAGGGGTCGCAACTAATGAAAAACTGTTTTTT
-	once	TRBV5-1	TRBJ2-5	13	CASSLGTQETQYF	TGCGCCAGCAGCTTGGGGACTCAAGAGACCCAGTACTTC
TRBD2	-	TRBV4-1	TRBJ2-3	18	CASSQDGGSGGWRDTQYF	TGCGCCAGCAGCCAAGATGGTGGTAGCGGGGGCTGGAGGGATACGCAGTATTTT